These 3 T cell receptor beta chains came from one sample sequenced in a study of T cells in Graves' hyperthyroidism and ophthalmopathy. What was amplified from RNA transcripts were TCR beta CDR3 regions. HTBI primers drove first-round RT-PCR of the TCR CDR3. TCRdb re-called the multiplex PCR reads through MiXCR, storing one row per CDR3 protein. The sample has under 350,000 distinct CDR3 sequences, 15% to 20% seen once. The specimen was blood. These receptors were obtained from a woman aged 55-69 years with Graves' ophthalmopathy.

The chain joins TRBV24-1 to TRBJ2-2, with D hard to call. CDR1 and CDR2 from the germline V gene are KGHDR and SFDVKD. The CDR3 is 14 residues long. V was pared by 7 bases and J by 4 bases, with 12 bases between. CDR3 region: CATRSDGLTGELFF. In DNA, the CDR3 is TGTGCCACCAGGTCCGACGGGCTCACCGGGGAGCTGTTTTTT.

This clonotype was seen a few times. The chain has TRBV2 and TRBJ2-5, with 7 bases lining up with TRBD1. The CDR3 loop spans 14 amino acids. V lost 7 bases to trimming and J lost 5 bases; unmatched junction nucleotides: 10. CDR1 and CDR2 (germline): SNHLY, FYNNEI. CDR3 in DNA: TGTGCCAGCACACGGGACAGTAGTGCGGAGACCCAGTACTTC. Its translation is CASTRDSSAETQYF.

This clonotype was observed at least ten times. CDR3 bases: TGTGCCAGCAGCCGGGTCCCGGGACAGGCTCAGAGCACAGATACGCAGTATTTT. It encodes CASSRVPGQAQSTDTQYF. V and J are TRBV6-2 or TRBV6-3 and TRBJ2-3; 8 bases align to TRBD1. Per the germline V gene, CDR1 is MNHEY and CDR2 is SVGEGT. CDR3 size: 18 residues. After removal of 6 bases from V and 0 bases from J, the junction contained 14 bases not matched to a gene.